This T cell receptor (beta chain) comes out of a study of molecular identifiers for immune sequencing clone quantification. This clonotype occurred many times. Its target is unknown. Study conclusions and caveats: Clones that exceeded 20 RNA copies held over 99% of effector molecules, yet under 1% in naive cells. Shared barcodes on identical TCR molecules could underestimate the sizes of highly expanded clones.

Both previously described methods and listed TCR primers were employed to make bulk TCR libraries. TCRdb recomputed calls from the PCR reads with MiXCR, one row per CDR3 protein. Of hundreds of thousands of distinct CDR3 sequences in the sample, roughly 21% were seen once. Per the germline V gene, CDR1 is MNHNY and CDR2 is SVGAGI (reference sequence). Trimming removed 3 bases from V and 6 bases from J, with 8 bases in between. The CDR3 consists of 13 residues. Sorting isolated naive CD8 T cells as CD8+CD4-CCR7+CD45RA+ events. The chain combines TRBV6-6 with TRBJ2-2; unclear D gene. The sample taken for sequencing was naive CD8+ T cells from blood, with Jurkat cell RNA spiked in. Subset here: FACS-sorted CD8+CD4-CCR7+CD45RA+ naive T cells. This TCR came from a human donor in good health. Some libraries in this study had Jurkat cell RNA spiked in. The CDR3 reads CASSYVGPGELFF. CDR3 coding DNA: TGTGCCAGCAGTTATGTGGGTCCCGGGGAGCTGTTTTTT.